The 30 T cell receptor beta chains given below trace back to one sample, sequenced in a study of blood T cell repertoires in COVID-19. Produced via immunoSEQ multiplex PCR; TCRdb's table is partial and in-frame only. The sample lists around 300,000 clones; roughly 90% were seen once. The sample comprised peripheral blood. Receptors originate from a woman aged 35 to 49 who had recovered from COVID-19.

The chain uses TRBV19 and TRBJ2-7; possible D gene TRBD1, 6 bases. Germline values: CDR1 LNHDA, CDR2 SQIVND (reference sequence). Trimming stripped 5 bases from V and 3 bases from J, with 11 bases between. The CDR3 contains 13 residues. The CDR3 sequence is CASSFGQFYEQYF. CDR3 sequence (DNA): TGTGCCAGTAGTTTTGGACAGTTCTACGAGCAGTACTTC. Variable domain in full (rest from reference TRBV19 and TRBJ2-7): DGGITQSPKYLFRKEGQNVTLSCEQNLNHDAMYWYRQDPGQGLRLIYYSQIVNDFQKGDIAEGYSVSREKKESFPLTVTSAQKNPTAFYLCASSFGQFYEQYFGPGTRLTVT.

The rearrangement joins TRBV4-2 to TRBJ1-1; the D gene is possibly TRBD1 (6 bases). Germline CDR1 is LGHNA and CDR2 is YNFKEQ. The CDR3 runs 15 residues. Deletions cut 0 bases from V and 5 bases from J, with 13 bases between. CDR3 coding DNA: TGTGCCAGCAGCCAAGATAGAGGGGGGGGGACTGAAGCTTTCTTT. It encodes CASSQDRGGGTEAFF.

The count of this clone is one. The rearrangement uses TRBV2 and TRBJ2-2; 12 positions match TRBD2. CDR3 length: 16 amino acids. J gave up 5 bases and V 6 bases, and 7 bases lay outside the gene matches. Germline V gives CDR1 SNHLY, CDR2 FYNNEI. The CDR3 DNA reads as TGTGCCAGCAGCCCGGGACTAGCGGGTTTGACCGGGGAGCTGTTTTTT. As protein: CASSPGLAGLTGELFF. The full variable domain, with the rest looked up from reference TRBV2 and TRBJ2-2, is EPEVTQTPSHQVTQMGQEVILRCVPISNHLYFYWYRQILGQKVEFLVSFYNNEISEKSEIFDDQFSVERPDGSNFTLKIRSTKLEDSAMYFCASSPGLAGLTGELFFGEGSRLTVL.

V is TRBV11-3 and J is TRBJ1-6, with 7 bases that match TRBD1. The CDR3 has 14 residues. V trimming: 5 bases; J trimming: 6 bases; junction bases outside the gene matches: 4. Per germline, CDR1 SGHNT and CDR2 YENEEA. The CDR3 loop reads CASSLGQFNSPLHF. The CDR3 nucleotides are TGTGCCAGCAGCCTGGGACAGTTTAATTCACCCCTCCACTTT.

The chain combines TRBV28 with TRBJ1-4, with D tentatively TRBD1 (6 bases). Trimming pared 11 bases from V and 11 bases from J, leaving 18 bases between. This CDR3 spans 12 amino acids. Germline CDR1 MDHEN, CDR2 SYDVKM. CDR3 coding DNA: TGTGCCCGCGGGGGCGGGATGGGCAAACTGTTTTTT. It specifies CARGGGMGKLFF.

The V call is TRBV6-5, the J call TRBJ1-1; D may be TRBD1 (5 bases). The CDR3 spans 12 residues. Trimming cost V 7 bases and J 5 bases, with 11 bases left between them. Germline V gene sequence: CDR1 MNHEY, CDR2 SVGAGI. The CDR3 sequence is CASMGAGTEAFF. As DNA, the CDR3 is TGTGCCAGCATGGGCGCAGGGACTGAAGCTTTCTTT.

The chain has TRBV29-1 and TRBJ2-1; 10 nucleotides align to TRBD2. The CDR3 sequence is 14 residues long. The trim removed 5 bases at V and 7 bases at J, leaving 8 bases unmatched. The V gene's germline CDR1 is SQVTM and CDR2 ANQGSEA. The CDR3 spells CSVPHLTSGNEQFF. The CDR3 region has the DNA TGCAGCGTTCCCCATTTGACTAGCGGGAATGAGCAGTTCTTC.

The V gene is TRBV5-5, the J gene TRBJ2-7, with 7 bases that match TRBD2. The CDR3 contains 12 residues. J gave up 3 bases and V 4 bases, and 1 base lay outside the gene matches. Germline values: CDR1 SGHKS, CDR2 YYEKEE (reference sequence). Written as DNA, the CDR3 is TGTGCCAGCAGCGGGGACTACTACGAGCAGTACTTC. This codes for CASSGDYYEQYF. The whole variable domain, remainder taken from reference TRBV5-5 and TRBJ2-7, is DAGVTQSPTHLIKTRGQQVTLRCSPISGHKSVSWYQQVLGQGPQFIFQYYEKEERGRGNFPDRFSARQFPNYSSELNVNALLLGDSALYLCASSGDYYEQYFGPGTRLTVT.

V usage is TRBV5-5 and J usage is TRBJ1-1; TRBD1 matches at 7 bases. Germline CDR1 and CDR2: SGHKS and YYEKEE (reference sequence). The CDR3 runs 15 residues. J lost 0 bases, V lost 3 bases, and 5 bases had no gene match. CDR3 region: CASSSTGIMNTEAFF. CDR3 nucleotides: TGTGCCAGCAGCTCGACAGGGATTATGAACACTGAAGCTTTCTTT.

The chain couples TRBV5-1 to TRBJ1-6; 8 nucleotides line up with TRBD1. The junction had 3 bases not matched to a gene; V was cut back by 2 bases and J by 5 bases. The CDR3 is 15 residues long. Germline CDR1 reads SGHRS; CDR2 reads YFSETQ. CDR3 DNA: TGCGCCAGCAGCTTCCTACAGGGGGATAATTCACCCCTCCACTTT. Translating gives CASSFLQGDNSPLHF. The whole variable domain, filled in from reference TRBV5-1 and TRBJ1-6, reads KAGVTQTPRYLIKTRGQQVTLSCSPISGHRSVSWYQQTPGQGLQFLFEYFSETQRNKGNFPGRFSGRQFSNSRSEMNVSTLELGDSALYLCASSFLQGDNSPLHFGNGTRLTVT.

This clone is a singleton in its sample. This sequence joins TRBV7-2 and TRBJ2-1; 11 positions match TRBD1. The J segment lost 4 bases and the V segment lost 4 bases, leaving 6 bases of the junction unmatched. There are 16 residues in the CDR3. CDR1 is SGHTA, CDR2 FQGNSA, per germline. CDR3 sequence reads: CASSSGQGAPYNEQFF. The CDR3 DNA reads TGTGCCAGCAGCTCTGGACAGGGGGCCCCTTACAATGAGCAGTTCTTC.

The CDR3 sequence is CASSPYDWSTEAFF. In nucleotides, the CDR3 is TGTGCCAGCAGTCCCTATGACTGGAGCACTGAAGCTTTCTTT. The chain links TRBV6-5 to TRBJ1-1; the D is unclear. The V gene lost 5 bases and the J gene lost 4 bases, with 14 bases spanning the gap. This CDR3 contains 14 residues. CDR1 and CDR2 from the germline V gene are MNHEY and SVGAGI.

J is TRBJ2-1 and V is TRBV27; D is undetermined. V lost 4 bases and J 4 bases, leaving 8 bases between the germline ends. Looked up from germline, CDR1 is MNHEY and CDR2 is SMNVEV (reference sequence). The CDR3 covers 13 residues. The CDR3, as DNA: TGTGCCAGCAGTTCTCTATCGTACAATGAGCAGTTCTTC. This encodes CASSSLSYNEQFF.

The J gene is TRBJ1-4, the V gene TRBV15; a weak D match, TRBD1 (6 bases). V lost 3 bases and J lost 7, with 9 bases in between. Germline assignment: CDR1 LNHNV and CDR2 YYDKDF (reference sequence). The CDR3 covers 13 residues. The CDR3 loop is CATSSPQGEKLFF. The CDR3 DNA sequence: TGTGCCACCAGCAGCCCACAGGGTGAAAAACTGTTTTTT.

The chain uses TRBV27 and TRBJ2-1, with D perhaps matching TRBD1 (5 bases). The CDR3 length is 12 residues. With 3 bases removed from V and 8 bases from J, the gap between germline ends came to 8 bases. Germline V gene data show CDR1 as MNHEY and CDR2 as SMNVEV (reference sequence). The CDR3 bases are TGTGCCAGCAGTTTTAGGGGCGATGAGCAGTTCTTC. It encodes CASSFRGDEQFF.

The chain links TRBV2 to TRBJ1-2; 7 nucleotides agree with TRBD1. Germline V gives CDR1 SNHLY, CDR2 FYNNEI. V was clipped by 9 bases and J by 0 bases; unmatched bases: 7. The CDR3 has 14 amino acids. The CDR3 DNA is TGTGCCAGAGCTAGGGACAGCTCTAACTATGGCTACACCTTC. As protein: CARARDSSNYGYTF. Full variable domain (missing parts from reference TRBV2 and TRBJ1-2): EPEVTQTPSHQVTQMGQEVILRCVPISNHLYFYWYRQILGQKVEFLVSFYNNEISEKSEIFDDQFSVERPDGSNFTLKIRSTKLEDSAMYFCARARDSSNYGYTFGSGTRLTVV.

The chain joins TRBV3-1 (or the pseudogene TRBV3-2) to TRBJ2-2, with 10 bases fitting TRBD2. This CDR3 spans 16 amino acids. The trim removed 3 bases at V and 3 bases at J, leaving 4 bases unmatched. Germline CDR1 is LGHDT and CDR2 is YNNKEL (reference sequence). The CDR3 spells CASSQYSGRYTGELFF. CDR3 nucleotide sequence: TGTGCCAGCAGCCAGTATAGCGGGAGGTACACCGGGGAGCTGTTTTTT.

J is TRBJ2-1 and V is TRBV4-2; D gene uncertain. Trimming removed 0 bases at V and 7 bases at J, with 13 bases between. Germline V gene data show CDR1 as LGHNA and CDR2 as YNFKEQ. The CDR3 consists of 15 residues. CDR3 nucleotides: TGTGCCAGCAGCCAAGACGGCCTCCCGAGGAATGAGCAGTTCTTC. This gives the protein CASSQDGLPRNEQFF.

The V gene is TRBV9, the J gene TRBJ2-1, with 8 bases that match TRBD2. This CDR3 is 17 amino acids long. V lost 3 bases and J lost 4; bases outside the gene matches: 12. The germline gives CDR1 SGDLS, CDR2 YYNGEE. The DNA of the CDR3 is TGTGCCAGCAGCGCTCAGTATGCGGGAGGTTTATACAATGAGCAGTTCTTC. Residues: CASSAQYAGGLYNEQFF.

The CDR3 DNA reads as TGTGCCAGCAGCCAAGAAAAGCGGGAGCCCTACGAGCAGTACTTC. This gives the protein CASSQEKREPYEQYF. The chain has TRBV3-1 (or the pseudogene TRBV3-2) and TRBJ2-7; 8 bases match TRBD2. The ends lost 0 bases at V and 2 bases at J; junction bases unmatched: 3. This CDR3 is built from 15 residues. CDR1 LGHDT and CDR2 YNNKEL come from the germline V gene (reference sequence).

This chain links TRBV11-2 with TRBJ2-5; no firm D call. CDR1 is SGHAT and CDR2 is FQNNGV in the germline V gene. The V gene lost 6 bases and the J gene lost 2 bases, with 13 bases spanning the gap. The CDR3 contains 14 residues. As DNA, the CDR3 is TGTGCCAGCAGTTTAATGGCCCAACAAGAGACCCAGTACTTC. Translation: CASSLMAQQETQYF. Full variable domain (missing parts from reference TRBV11-2 and TRBJ2-5): EAGVAQSPRYKIIEKRQSVAFWCNPISGHATLYWYQQILGQGPKLLIQFQNNGVVDDSQLPKDRFSAERLKGVDSTLKIQPAKLEDSAVYLCASSLMAQQETQYFGPGTRLLVL.

The chain joins TRBV5-3 to TRBJ2-3, with 8 positions matching TRBD2. TRBV5-3 has ORF status, its function being uncertain. Trimming at V came to 5 bases and at J to 3 bases, leaving 20 bases not matched to a gene. The CDR3 contains 19 residues. Written as DNA, the CDR3 is TGTGCCAGAAGGGGGTTAGGCGGGAGGCGGAGCCCATCAACAGATACGCAGTATTTT. Protein product: CARRGLGGRRSPSTDTQYF.

This clone showed up just a few times. CDR3 bases: TGCAGCGTTGATCCTACGGGACAGGGTGAGACCGGGGAGCTGTTTTTT. Its translation: CSVDPTGQGETGELFF. The chain employs TRBV29-1 and TRBJ2-2; 9 nucleotides agree with TRBD1. Unmatched junction bases numbered 10, after V lost 3 bases and J lost 5 bases. The germline V gene encodes CDR1 SQVTM and CDR2 ANQGSEA. There are 16 residues in the CDR3.

This rearrangement joins TRBV5-4 to TRBJ2-7, with D possibly being TRBD1 (5 bases). Per germline, CDR1 SGHNT and CDR2 YYREEE (reference sequence). This CDR3 is 14 amino acids long. Trimming removed 4 bases at V and 3 bases at J, with 14 bases between. The chain's CDR3 is CASSATGDYYEQYF. The CDR3 nucleotides read TGTGCCAGCAGCGCAACAGGTGATTACTACGAGCAGTACTTC. The complete variable domain, with remaining parts taken from reference TRBV5-4 and TRBJ2-7, reads ETGVTQSPTHLIKTRGQQVTLRCSSQSGHNTVSWYQQALGQGPQFIFQYYREEENGRGNFPPRFSGLQFPNYSSELNVNALELDDSALYLCASSATGDYYEQYFGPGTRLTVT.

J is TRBJ2-7 and V is TRBV10-1; TRBD2 matches 8 bases. There are 15 residues in the CDR3. V shed 5 bases and J 0 bases; nucleotides not matched to a gene: 6. Looked up from germline, CDR1 is WNHNN and CDR2 is SYGVQD (reference sequence). The CDR3 DNA reads TGCGCCAGCAGTCCCCGGGAGGGCCTCTCCTACGAGCAGTACTTC. As protein: CASSPREGLSYEQYF.

V is TRBV11-2 and J is TRBJ2-5; D perhaps matches TRBD2 (6 bases). Germline CDR1 reads SGHAT; CDR2 reads FQNNGV. V was shortened by 5 bases and J by 4 bases, with 11 bases between the two germline ends. There are 13 residues in the CDR3. CDR3 sequence: CASSPTSSETQYF. In nucleotides, the CDR3 is TGTGCCAGCAGCCCGACTAGTTCAGAGACCCAGTACTTC.

The chain links TRBV14 to TRBJ1-3; D remains unclear. CDR3 length: 15 residues. Trimming took off 4 bases at V and 0 bases at J, with 10 bases between the two ends. Germline V gene sequence: CDR1 SGHDN, CDR2 FVKESK. CDR3 sequence: CASSPYSYSGNTIYF. CDR3 nucleotide sequence: TGTGCCAGCAGCCCTTACTCATACTCTGGAAACACCATATATTTT. The whole variable domain, filled in from reference TRBV14 and TRBJ1-3, reads EAGVTQFPSHSVIEKGQTVTLRCDPISGHDNLYWYRRVMGKEIKFLLHFVKESKQDESGMPNNRFLAERTGGTYSTLKVQPAELEDSGVYFCASSPYSYSGNTIYFGEGSWLTVV.

V and J are TRBV28 and TRBJ1-5; D may be TRBD1 (6 bases). Trimming took off 3 bases at V and 4 bases at J, with 13 bases between the two ends. This CDR3 contains 15 residues. Germline CDR1 is MDHEN and CDR2 is SYDVKM. The CDR3 here is CASSFGGASNQPQHF. CDR3 coding DNA: TGTGCCAGCAGTTTTGGGGGGGCCTCAAATCAGCCCCAGCATTTT.

This chain links TRBV28 with TRBJ1-1; no definite D call. The germline gives CDR1 MDHEN, CDR2 SYDVKM. V was pared by 1 base and J by 8 bases, with 8 bases between. The CDR3 length is 12 residues. DNA of the CDR3: TGTGCCAGCAGTTTATACGGGGAGGAAGCTTTCTTT. Translation: CASSLYGEEAFF.

V gene TRBV9 combines with J gene TRBJ2-5; TRBD1 might be the D (7 bases). This CDR3 has 17 amino acids. V lost 3 bases and J 2 bases, leaving 20 bases between the germline ends. Germline V gene sequence: CDR1 SGDLS, CDR2 YYNGEE. DNA for the CDR3: TGTGCCAGCAGCGGAGGGGGGCAGGGGGGCCTTCAAGAGACCCAGTACTTC. Its protein product is CASSGGGQGGLQETQYF.